Shown below are 10 T cell receptor beta chains from a single sample sequenced in a study of T cell clonotyping in hematopoietic cell transplantation (dated by TCRdb to 2020 to 2023). Library preparation used the immunoSEQ multiplex PCR assay. TCRdb retrieved this table from immuneACCESS and kept in-frame rearrangements only. Not all clones are present; in checked studies, unresolved V genes account for under half, and no reason is known for the remainder. This sample holds tens of thousands of clones; around 94% were observed only once. The ten most abundant clones make up over 0.65% of the sample. Sequencing used peripheral blood mononuclear cells. These receptors were obtained from a woman between 50 and 59 years old in good health. Some clones in this sample may be carry-over from other donors' samples.

The chain recombines TRBV7-2 with TRBJ2-3; D not certain. The V gene's germline CDR1 is SGHTA and CDR2 FQGNSA. V lost 5 bases and J 5 bases, leaving 14 bases between the germline ends. CDR3 size: 14 residues. CDR3 in amino acids: CASSPPPKEDTQYF. CDR3 sequence (DNA): TGTGCCAGCAGCCCCCCGCCAAAGGAAGATACGCAGTATTTT.

The J gene is TRBJ2-3, the V gene TRBV2; D is unresolved. The germline V gene has CDR1 SNHLY and CDR2 FYNNEI. This CDR3 spans 13 amino acids. The V gene lost 5 bases and the J gene lost 0 bases, with 6 bases spanning the gap. The CDR3 DNA reads as TGTGCCAGCAGTCTTTATAGCACAGATACGCAGTATTTT. Protein product: CASSLYSTDTQYF.

This clone showed up just once. The CDR3 DNA reads as TGCGCCAGCAGTTGGGGGAGCAATGAAAAACTGTTTTTT. This codes for CASSWGSNEKLFF. The chain uses TRBV5-1 and TRBJ1-4; maybe TRBD1 (5 bases). Germline CDR1 reads SGHRS; CDR2 reads YFSETQ. CDR3 size: 13 residues. Trimming shortened V by 5 bases and J by 5 bases, and 10 bases separated the two germline ends.

The chain employs TRBV7-6 and TRBJ1-6; D is possibly TRBD1 (5 bases). In germline, CDR1 is SGHVS, CDR2 FNYEAQ. The CDR3 totals 14 residues. V lost 1 base to trimming and J lost 8 bases, with 9 bases between them. CDR3 DNA sequence: TGTGCCAGCAGCTTAGGACAGACCGATTCACCCCTCCACTTT. Its protein is CASSLGQTDSPLHF.

The chain combines TRBV19 with TRBJ2-6, with D possibly matching TRBD1 (6 bases). Germline CDR1 LNHDA, CDR2 SQIVND (reference sequence). The CDR3 length is 15 residues. The germline V and J ends were trimmed by 5 bases and 4 bases, with 12 bases remaining between them. CDR3 residues: CASSLRGSGANVLTF. The DNA for the CDR3 is TGTGCCAGTAGTCTAAGGGGGTCCGGGGCCAACGTCCTGACTTTC.

The rearrangement joins TRBV6-5 to TRBJ2-2; D is perhaps TRBD2 (5 bases). Germline CDR1 reads MNHEY; CDR2 reads SVGAGI. The CDR3 has 14 amino acids. V was cut by 6 bases and J by 2 bases, with 10 bases left in between. CDR3 nucleotide sequence: TGTGCCAGCAGGGTACGGGGTAACACCGGGGAGCTGTTTTTT. It codes for CASRVRGNTGELFF.

This clone appeared a single time. The chain is built from TRBV19 and TRBJ2-5, with TRBD2 as a possible D gene (7 bases). This CDR3 is 18 amino acids long. Trimming removed 1 base from V and 1 base from J, with 19 bases in between. The germline V gene encodes CDR1 LNHDA and CDR2 SQIVND (reference sequence). CDR3 region: CASSIAISGGLLQETQYF. In DNA, the CDR3 is TGTGCCAGTAGTATAGCAATATCCGGGGGGCTCCTCCAAGAGACCCAGTACTTC.

The chain uses TRBV25-1 and TRBJ1-1, with D tentatively TRBD1 (5 bases). From germline, CDR1 is MGHDK and CDR2 SYGVNS. This CDR3 spans 15 amino acids. Trimming took off 1 base at V and 1 base at J, with 10 bases between the two ends. CDR3 nucleotide sequence: TGTGCCAGCAGTGAATTTGCAGGGAAGAACACTGAAGCTTTCTTT. Protein product: CASSEFAGKNTEAFF.

The CDR3 region has the DNA TGTGCCAGCAGTTACGTGGGCAGCTATGGCTACACCTTC. Protein sequence: CASSYVGSYGYTF. The V and J genes are TRBV6-6 and TRBJ1-2; D is ambiguous. V was pared by 2 bases and J by 4 bases, with 8 bases between. CDR1 MNHNY and CDR2 SVGAGI come from the germline V gene (reference sequence). CDR3 length: 13 residues.

The chain uses TRBV11-3 and TRBJ1-1; D ambiguous. Germline assignment: CDR1 SGHNT and CDR2 YENEEA. CDR3 size: 12 residues. The V and J ends lost 5 bases and 7 bases respectively, with 11 bases between them. The DNA of the CDR3 is TGTGCCAGCAGCCCGGTGGAGTATGAAGCTTTCTTT. Protein sequence: CASSPVEYEAFF.